This T cell receptor beta chain was recorded in a study of naive and memory T cell subsets. Study-wide results and caveats: Potentially, T cell activation and differentiation skew this RNA-based measurement. Far more TCRs reportedly came from tuberculin skin test site biopsies.

Amplification of ligated cDNA took four PCR rounds with SP2 and nested alpha and beta constant primers. Blood and skin TCR RNA was reverse transcribed with alpha and beta constant primers. A single record per CDR3 protein comes from TCRdb applying MiXCR to the UMI-ligation and nested PCR reads. The table has 700 or so distinct CDR3 sequences, over 4.5% seen once. By sample share, this clonotype is medium-sized. The target antigen is unknown. With 5 bases clipped from V and 2 bases from J, the junction kept 5 bases outside the gene matches. In germline, CDR1 is MNHNY, CDR2 SVGAGI (reference sequence). The CDR3 has 14 residues. An oligonucleotide containing a UMI was ligated to the 3' end of TCR cDNA.

This receptor was taken from an adult in good health. The chain is built from TRBV6-6 and TRBJ1-1, with TRBD1 matching 7 bases. The source was skin, collected from a tuberculin skin test site or a saline-injected site (not recorded which). For the CDR3, the DNA is TGTGCCAGCAGTCTCAACAGGGGAAACACTGAAGCTTTCTTT. Translating it yields CASSLNRGNTEAFF.